The rows below give T cell receptor beta chains drawn from one sample of a study of T cell responses to AZD1222 COVID-19 vaccine. This table comes from immunoSEQ multiplex PCR, and its TCRdb copy is limited to in-frame clones, with some not included. The table shows around 100,000 clones, with nearly 90% occurring only once. Sequencing was performed on peripheral blood, taken on day 0 of AZD1222 vaccination. Receptor source: an adult in good health. Both conserved end residues are part of each CDR3. The order of the fields is D gene, CDR3 length, J gene, V gene, clone size, CDR3 DNA, CDR3 protein. D genes are given only for firm matches. Only some rows state a clone size, as once, few, many or a class for expanded clones.

D: -
length: 19
J: TRBJ1-4
V: TRBV20-1
size: -
DNA: TGCAGTGCTAGTGTGGTTATTCGTGGGGGGGCCACAACTAATGAAAAACTGTTTTTT
CDR3: CSASVVIRGGATTNEKLFF

D: -
length: 15
J: TRBJ1-3
V: TRBV7-9
size: -
DNA: TGTGCCAGCAGCTTCGGGACTTACTCTGGAAACACCATATATTTT
CDR3: CASSFGTYSGNTIYF

D: TRBD1
length: 14
J: TRBJ1-1
V: TRBV6-5
size: -
DNA: TGTGCCAGCACTGTGGACAGGGAAAGAGGTGAAGCTTTCTTT
CDR3: CASTVDRERGEAFF

D: -
length: 13
J: TRBJ1-1
V: TRBV7-2
size: -
DNA: TGTGCCAGCAGCTATACAAGGAACACTGAAGCTTTCTTT
CDR3: CASSYTRNTEAFF

D: -
length: 13
J: TRBJ2-2
V: TRBV19
size: -
DNA: TGTGCCAGTAGACTAGGGGGCACCGGGGAGCTGTTTTTT
CDR3: CASRLGGTGELFF

D: -
length: 13
J: TRBJ2-7
V: TRBV5-4
size: -
DNA: TGTGCCAGCAGCGACAGGATGCAGTACGAGCAGTACTTC
CDR3: CASSDRMQYEQYF

D: TRBD1
length: 13
J: TRBJ2-5
V: TRBV19
size: -
DNA: TGTGCCAGTAGTCTCGGACAGGGAGAGACCCAGTACTTC
CDR3: CASSLGQGETQYF

D: -
length: 14
J: TRBJ2-7
V: TRBV5-1
size: once
DNA: TGCGCCAGCGCTTGGGCTAGCGCATCCTACGAGCAGTACTTC
CDR3: CASAWASASYEQYF

D: -
length: 15
J: TRBJ2-3
V: TRBV6-2/TRBV6-3
size: -
DNA: TGTGCCAGCAGTAACGAATTAGCTAGCACAGATACGCAGTATTTT
CDR3: CASSNELASTDTQYF

D: -
length: 13
J: TRBJ2-3
V: TRBV19
size: -
DNA: TGTGCCAGCCGGGACCGGGAAATAGATACGCAGTATTTT
CDR3: CASRDREIDTQYF

D: TRBD1
length: 15
J: TRBJ2-7
V: TRBV6-2/TRBV6-3
size: -
DNA: TGTGCCAGCAGCCTATTAGGACAGGGGAGGTACGAGCAGTACTTC
CDR3: CASSLLGQGRYEQYF

D: TRBD1
length: 16
J: TRBJ2-3
V: TRBV5-1
size: -
DNA: TGCGCCAGCAGCGTTCCGGGACAGGGGGCGACAGATACGCAGTATTTT
CDR3: CASSVPGQGATDTQYF

D: -
length: 14
J: TRBJ2-7
V: TRBV6-2/TRBV6-3
size: -
DNA: TGTGCCAGCAGTTACTTTCCGGAGTCCTACGAGCAGTACTTC
CDR3: CASSYFPESYEQYF

D: TRBD1
length: 12
J: TRBJ2-7
V: TRBV28
size: -
DNA: TGTGCCAGCAGCCCCAGGGGGCACGAGCAGTACTTC
CDR3: CASSPRGHEQYF

D: -
length: 14
J: TRBJ2-3
V: TRBV7-2
size: -
DNA: TGTGCCAGCAGCTTAGCTACAAGCACAGATACGCAGTATTTT
CDR3: CASSLATSTDTQYF

D: TRBD1
length: 14
J: TRBJ2-7
V: TRBV7-8
size: -
DNA: TGTGCCAGCAGCTTCGGGACAGGGGCCAACGAGCAGTACTTC
CDR3: CASSFGTGANEQYF

D: -
length: 13
J: TRBJ1-4
V: TRBV6-6
size: -
DNA: TGTGCCAGCGCACGGGCAACTAATGAAAAACTGTTTTTT
CDR3: CASARATNEKLFF

D: TRBD1
length: 15
J: TRBJ1-2
V: TRBV6-5
size: -
DNA: TGTGCCAGCAGGATTGAGGGGGCGCGGGGCTATGGCTACACCTTC
CDR3: CASRIEGARGYGYTF

D: TRBD2
length: 16
J: TRBJ2-3
V: TRBV7-2
size: -
DNA: TGTGCCAGCAGCTTAAGCAGCGGCGGGGGGGCAGATACGCAGTATTTT
CDR3: CASSLSSGGGADTQYF

D: -
length: 14
J: TRBJ1-5
V: TRBV24-1
size: -
DNA: TGTGCCACCAGTGACAGTTTTCGCAATCAGCCCCAGCATTTT
CDR3: CATSDSFRNQPQHF

D: -
length: 13
J: TRBJ1-5
V: TRBV14
size: -
DNA: TGTGCCAGTGCCCGGGACAACAATCAGCCCCAGCATTTT
CDR3: CASARDNNQPQHF

D: -
length: 13
J: TRBJ2-3
V: TRBV27
size: -
DNA: TGTGCCAGCAGTTTCCGGGAGAGAGATACGCAGTATTTT
CDR3: CASSFRERDTQYF

D: -
length: 14
J: TRBJ1-4
V: TRBV28
size: -
DNA: TGTGCCAGCACCGCCGGGTCAACTAATGAAAAACTGTTTTTT
CDR3: CASTAGSTNEKLFF

D: TRBD1
length: 12
J: TRBJ2-7
V: TRBV10-3
size: -
DNA: TGTGCCTCAAATGACAGGGAAGACGAGCAGTACTTC
CDR3: CASNDREDEQYF

D: -
length: 16
J: TRBJ1-4
V: TRBV28
size: -
DNA: TGTGCCAGCAGTTTAGAGTTCGGGGGAATAAATGAAAAACTGTTTTTT
CDR3: CASSLEFGGINEKLFF

D: TRBD2
length: 17
J: TRBJ2-5
V: TRBV6-4
size: few
DNA: TGTGCCAGCAACACCGGGACTAGCGGCAGAGGGTTGGAGACCCAGTACTTC
CDR3: CASNTGTSGRGLETQYF

D: -
length: 14
J: TRBJ1-6
V: TRBV19
size: -
DNA: TGTGCCAGTGGGGGACATGCTAAAGGGTCACCCCTCCACTTT
CDR3: CASGGHAKGSPLHF

D: TRBD1
length: 14
J: TRBJ2-3
V: TRBV29-1
size: -
DNA: TGCAGCGCCCGTTGGACAGGGCCCACAGATACGCAGTATTTT
CDR3: CSARWTGPTDTQYF

D: TRBD1
length: 14
J: TRBJ1-2
V: TRBV19
size: -
DNA: TGTGCCAGTTCTGGACAGGGGGAAAACTATGGCTACACCTTC
CDR3: CASSGQGENYGYTF

D: -
length: 13
J: TRBJ1-1
V: TRBV27
size: -
DNA: TGTGCCAGCAGACTGGGCATTCGTGCTGAAGCTTTCTTT
CDR3: CASRLGIRAEAFF

D: -
length: 13
J: TRBJ2-2
V: TRBV19
size: once
DNA: TGTGCCAGTAGTCAGGGACGGCCCGGGGAGCTGTTTTTT
CDR3: CASSQGRPGELFF

D: TRBD2
length: 16
J: TRBJ2-1
V: TRBV5-1
size: -
DNA: TGCGCCAGCAGCTTGACCGCTAGCGGGAGGGGCAATGAGCAGTTCTTC
CDR3: CASSLTASGRGNEQFF

D: -
length: 14
J: TRBJ1-2
V: TRBV3-1/TRBV3-2
size: -
DNA: TGTGCCAGCAGCCTTCTAGGACCCGCGAATGGCTACACCTTC
CDR3: CASSLLGPANGYTF

D: TRBD1
length: 16
J: TRBJ2-7
V: TRBV5-1
size: once
DNA: TGCGCCAGCAGCTTTACCCCCGGGACAGGGACCTACGAGCAGTACTTC
CDR3: CASSFTPGTGTYEQYF

D: -
length: 13
J: TRBJ1-1
V: TRBV7-2
size: -
DNA: TGTGCCAGCACCTTAGGGATGAACACTGAAGCTTTCTTT
CDR3: CASTLGMNTEAFF

D: -
length: 12
J: TRBJ1-2
V: TRBV5-1
size: -
DNA: TGCGCCAGCAGCTTGAACAGTGATGGCTACACCTTC
CDR3: CASSLNSDGYTF

D: TRBD1
length: 15
J: TRBJ1-1
V: TRBV6-5
size: -
DNA: TGTGCCAGCATCCAGGGGGTGGCTGGGAACACTGAAGCTTTCTTT
CDR3: CASIQGVAGNTEAFF

D: -
length: 14
J: TRBJ1-2
V: TRBV18
size: -
DNA: TGTGCCAGCTCACCCAAGGGCTATCCAGGTGGCTACACCTTC
CDR3: CASSPKGYPGGYTF

D: TRBD2
length: 18
J: TRBJ2-7
V: TRBV6-4
size: -
DNA: TGTGCCAGCAGCCGCGGACTAGCGGGAGCACCGATCTCCTACGAGCAGTACTTC
CDR3: CASSRGLAGAPISYEQYF

D: -
length: 13
J: TRBJ1-2
V: TRBV3-1/TRBV3-2
size: -
DNA: TGTGCCAGCAGCCCAGCGGGGGCGAGTGGCTACACCTTC
CDR3: CASSPAGASGYTF

D: TRBD2
length: 15
J: TRBJ2-5
V: TRBV5-1
size: once
DNA: TGCGCCAGCAGCACAGGTAGCGGGGTGGGAGAGACCCAGTACTTC
CDR3: CASSTGSGVGETQYF

D: -
length: 15
J: TRBJ2-2
V: TRBV19
size: -
DNA: TGTGCCAGTAGTCCTTGGCGGGATCGCACCGGGGAGCTGTTTTTT
CDR3: CASSPWRDRTGELFF

D: TRBD1
length: 15
J: TRBJ1-6
V: TRBV18
size: -
DNA: TGTGCCAGCTCATCGGGACAGGGGGGCTATTCACCCCTCCACTTT
CDR3: CASSSGQGGYSPLHF

D: -
length: 14
J: TRBJ1-1
V: TRBV19
size: -
DNA: TGTGCCAGTAGTTATACAGGTATGAACACTGAAGCTTTCTTT
CDR3: CASSYTGMNTEAFF

D: TRBD2
length: 16
J: TRBJ2-5
V: TRBV3-1/TRBV3-2
size: once
DNA: TGTGCCAGCAGCCGATCCGAACTAGCGGGAGAAGAGACCCAGTACTTC
CDR3: CASSRSELAGEETQYF

D: -
length: 13
J: TRBJ2-3
V: TRBV6-2/TRBV6-3
size: once
DNA: TGTGCCAGCAGCCGGCCAGACTCGGGCACGCAGTATTTT
CDR3: CASSRPDSGTQYF

D: -
length: 15
J: TRBJ2-2
V: TRBV10-3
size: once
DNA: TGTGCCATCAGTGGGCAGTTAGTGAACACCGGGGAGCTGTTTTTT
CDR3: CAISGQLVNTGELFF

D: -
length: 15
J: TRBJ1-5
V: TRBV5-6
size: -
DNA: TGTGCCAGCAGCTTCCGGGGGCATAGCAATCAGCCCCAGCATTTT
CDR3: CASSFRGHSNQPQHF

D: -
length: 11
J: TRBJ1-2
V: TRBV7-9
size: few
DNA: TGTGCCAGCAGCTTAATTAGTGGCTACACCTTC
CDR3: CASSLISGYTF

D: -
length: 14
J: TRBJ1-3
V: TRBV5-4
size: -
DNA: TGTGCCAGCAGCTTGACACGCTCTGGAAACACCATATATTTT
CDR3: CASSLTRSGNTIYF

D: TRBD2
length: 15
J: TRBJ2-5
V: TRBV4-2
size: few
DNA: TGTGCCAGCAGCCAACTAGCGGGGGGGCAAGAGACCCAGTACTTC
CDR3: CASSQLAGGQETQYF

D: TRBD2
length: 16
J: TRBJ2-3
V: TRBV3-1/TRBV3-2
size: -
DNA: TGTGCCAGCAGCCTACGGACTAGCGGGAGGTCAGATACGCAGTATTTT
CDR3: CASSLRTSGRSDTQYF

D: -
length: 15
J: TRBJ1-2
V: TRBV6-2/TRBV6-3
size: -
DNA: TGTGCCAGCAGTTACTCCGGCACGGGGAACTATGGCTACACCTTC
CDR3: CASSYSGTGNYGYTF